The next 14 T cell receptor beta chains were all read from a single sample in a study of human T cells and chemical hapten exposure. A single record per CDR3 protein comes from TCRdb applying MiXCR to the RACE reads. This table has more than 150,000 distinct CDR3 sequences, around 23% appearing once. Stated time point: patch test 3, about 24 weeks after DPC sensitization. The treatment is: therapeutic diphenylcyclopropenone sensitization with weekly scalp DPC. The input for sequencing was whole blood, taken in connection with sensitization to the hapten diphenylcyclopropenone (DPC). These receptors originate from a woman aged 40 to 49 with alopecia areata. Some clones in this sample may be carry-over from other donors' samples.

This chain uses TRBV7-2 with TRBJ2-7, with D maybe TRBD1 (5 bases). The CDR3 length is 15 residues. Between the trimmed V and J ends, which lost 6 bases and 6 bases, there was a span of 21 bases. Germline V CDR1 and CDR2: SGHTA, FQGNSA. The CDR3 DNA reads TGTGCCAGCAGGGGCCCCGAGACAGATTCACTCGAGCAGTACTTC. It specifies CASRGPETDSLEQYF.

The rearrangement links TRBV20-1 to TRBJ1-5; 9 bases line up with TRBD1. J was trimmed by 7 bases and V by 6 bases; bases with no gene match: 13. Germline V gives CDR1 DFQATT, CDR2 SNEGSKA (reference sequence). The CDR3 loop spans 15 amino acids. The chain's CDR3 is CSARSGTGLRQPQHF. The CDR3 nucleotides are TGCAGTGCCCGCTCCGGGACAGGGCTTCGGCAGCCCCAGCATTTT.

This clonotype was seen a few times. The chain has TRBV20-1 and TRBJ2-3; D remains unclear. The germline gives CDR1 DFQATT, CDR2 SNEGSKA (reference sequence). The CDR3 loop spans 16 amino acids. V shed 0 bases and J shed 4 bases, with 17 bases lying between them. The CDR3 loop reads CSARDRRSSWADTQYF. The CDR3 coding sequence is TGCAGTGCTAGAGATCGGCGATCTTCCTGGGCAGATACGCAGTATTTT.

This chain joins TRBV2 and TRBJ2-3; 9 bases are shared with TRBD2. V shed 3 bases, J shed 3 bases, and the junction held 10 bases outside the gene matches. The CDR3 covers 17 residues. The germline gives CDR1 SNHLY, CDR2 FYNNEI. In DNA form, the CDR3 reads TGTGCCAGCAGTGACTCGATAGCGGGAGCAGGGACAGATACGCAGTATTTT. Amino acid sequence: CASSDSIAGAGTDTQYF.

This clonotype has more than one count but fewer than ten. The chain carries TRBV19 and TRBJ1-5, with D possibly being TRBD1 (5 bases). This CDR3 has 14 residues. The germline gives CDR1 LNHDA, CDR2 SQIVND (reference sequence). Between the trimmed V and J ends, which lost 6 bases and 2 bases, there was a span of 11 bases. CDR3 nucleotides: TGTGCCAGTAGCTTAATGGGGGGCAATCAGCCCCAGCATTTT. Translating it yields CASSLMGGNQPQHF.

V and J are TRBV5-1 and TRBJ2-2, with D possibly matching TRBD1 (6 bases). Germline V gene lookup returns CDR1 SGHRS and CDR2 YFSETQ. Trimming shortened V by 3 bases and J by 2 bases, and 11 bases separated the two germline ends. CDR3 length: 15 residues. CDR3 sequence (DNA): TGCGCCAGCAGCTCTAGGACAGCCAACACCGGGGAGCTGTTTTTT. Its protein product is CASSSRTANTGELFF.

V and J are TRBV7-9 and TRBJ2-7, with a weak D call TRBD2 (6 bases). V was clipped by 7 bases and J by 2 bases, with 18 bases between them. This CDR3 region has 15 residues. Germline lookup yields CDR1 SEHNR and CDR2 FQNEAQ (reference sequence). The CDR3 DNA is TGTGCCAGCATCTCGGGGGTATCGGGGGCCTACGAGCAGTACTTC. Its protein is CASISGVSGAYEQYF.

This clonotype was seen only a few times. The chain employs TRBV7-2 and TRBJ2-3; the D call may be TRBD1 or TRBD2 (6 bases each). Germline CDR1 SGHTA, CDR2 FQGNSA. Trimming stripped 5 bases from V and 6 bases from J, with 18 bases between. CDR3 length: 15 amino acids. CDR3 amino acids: CASSPDGGAFDTQYF. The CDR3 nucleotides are TGTGCCAGCAGCCCCGACGGGGGCGCTTTCGATACGCAGTATTTT.

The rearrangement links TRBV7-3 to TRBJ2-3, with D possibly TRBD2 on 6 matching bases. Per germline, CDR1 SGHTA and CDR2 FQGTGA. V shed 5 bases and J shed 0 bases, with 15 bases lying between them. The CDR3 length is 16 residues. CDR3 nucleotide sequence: TGTGCCAGCAGCCTAAACGGAGGGCTCAGCACAGATACGCAGTATTTT. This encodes CASSLNGGLSTDTQYF.

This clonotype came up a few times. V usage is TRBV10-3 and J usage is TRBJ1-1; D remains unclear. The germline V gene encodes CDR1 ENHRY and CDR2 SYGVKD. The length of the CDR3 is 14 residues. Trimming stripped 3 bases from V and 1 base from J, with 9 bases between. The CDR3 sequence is CAISDNTRNTEAFF. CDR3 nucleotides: TGTGCCATCAGTGACAACACCCGGAACACTGAAGCTTTCTTT.

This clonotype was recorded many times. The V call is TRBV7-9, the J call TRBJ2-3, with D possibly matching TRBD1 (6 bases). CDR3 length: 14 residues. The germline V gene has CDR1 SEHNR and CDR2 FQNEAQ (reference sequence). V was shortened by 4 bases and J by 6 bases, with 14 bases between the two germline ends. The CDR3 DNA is TGTGCCAGCAGCTGGCCCGACAGGAGTGATACGCAGTATTTT. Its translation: CASSWPDRSDTQYF. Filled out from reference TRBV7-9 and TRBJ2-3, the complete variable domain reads DTGVSQNPRHKITKRGQNVTFRCDPISEHNRLYWYRQTLGQGPEFLTYFQNEAQLEKSRLLSDRFSAERPKGSFSTLEIQRTEQGDSAMYLCASSWPDRSDTQYFGPGTRLTVL.

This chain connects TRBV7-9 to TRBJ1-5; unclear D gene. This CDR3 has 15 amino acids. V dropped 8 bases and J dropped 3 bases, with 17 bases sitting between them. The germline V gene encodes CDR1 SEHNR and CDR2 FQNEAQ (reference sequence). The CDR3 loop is CASGRSGPNNQPQHF. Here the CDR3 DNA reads TGTGCCAGCGGACGCTCCGGACCCAACAATCAGCCCCAGCATTTT.

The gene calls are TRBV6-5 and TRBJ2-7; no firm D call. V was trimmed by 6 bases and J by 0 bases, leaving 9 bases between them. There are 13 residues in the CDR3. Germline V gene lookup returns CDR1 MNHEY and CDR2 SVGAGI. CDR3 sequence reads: CASRVCTSYEQYF. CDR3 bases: TGTGCCAGCAGAGTTTGCACCTCCTACGAGCAGTACTTC.

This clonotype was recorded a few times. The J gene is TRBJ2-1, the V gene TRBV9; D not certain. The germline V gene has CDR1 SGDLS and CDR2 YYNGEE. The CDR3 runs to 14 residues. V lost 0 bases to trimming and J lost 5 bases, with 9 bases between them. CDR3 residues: CASSVVPRHNEQFF. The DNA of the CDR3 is TGTGCCAGCAGCGTAGTCCCACGGCACAATGAGCAGTTCTTC.